The 11 T cell receptor beta chains given below trace back to one sample, sequenced in a study of T cell clusters in autoimmune cytopenias. TRB rearrangements were amplified by touch-down multiplex PCR with mixed TRB-A/B primers. Each CDR3 protein gets one entry in TCRdb, which reprocessed the multiplex PCR reads and gives no DNA. The table lists approximately 3,000 distinct CDR3 sequences, with 7.2% in the top ten. TRB was amplified from about 270 ng of peripheral blood genomic DNA per sample. The sample was also reused in another study, on T cell repertoires in aging, cancer and after chemotherapy.

Sample: peripheral blood. All receptors derive from a human donor in good health.

CDR3 sequence reads: CASSDGTGGGYGYTF. The chain combines TRBV6-2 or TRBV6-3 with TRBJ1-2; the TCRdb D gene call, TRBD1, has no DNA to confirm it. This CDR3 region has 15 residues. Germline V gene sequence: CDR1 MNHEY, CDR2 SVGEGT.

Frequency places this clonotype as medium-sized (0.01 to 0.1%). The rearrangement uses TRBV20-1 and TRBJ1-2; the TRBD1 assignment by TCRdb is unverifiable without DNA. The CDR3 runs to 15 residues. Germline CDR1 DFQATT, CDR2 SNEGSKA (reference sequence). CDR3 region: CSARDQGQSSYGYTF.

This sequence joins TRBV28 and TRBJ2-7; TCRdb returns TRBD2, unconfirmable since there is no DNA. Germline CDR1 and CDR2: MDHEN and SYDVKM. CDR3 length: 15 residues. CDR3 loop: CASSFQGLGSYEQYF.

This clonotype is called medium-sized (0.01 to 0.1%) based on its frequency. V is TRBV5-5 and J is TRBJ2-7; TCRdb lists TRBD2, though no DNA is available to test this call. Germline CDR1 and CDR2: SGHKS and YYEKEE (reference sequence). The CDR3 has 15 residues. CDR3 region: CASSLEPSGSYEQYF.

The chain recombines TRBV28 with TRBJ2-5; absent DNA, TCRdb's TRBD2 call cannot be checked. Germline V CDR1 and CDR2: MDHEN, SYDVKM. The CDR3 runs 17 residues. CDR3 sequence reads: CASRPDPTGRAPETQYF.

The J gene is TRBJ1-1, the V gene TRBV4-3; TCRdb calls TRBD1, which cannot be checked without DNA. Germline CDR1 is LGHNA and CDR2 is YSLEER. CDR3 size: 17 residues. The CDR3: CASSQDFWGPINTEAFF.

The chain carries TRBV4-2 and TRBJ2-1; TCRdb gives TRBD2 as the D gene, but with no DNA this cannot be confirmed. The V gene's germline CDR1 is LGHNA and CDR2 YNFKEQ. The CDR3 consists of 15 residues. The CDR3 here is CASSRDSGRGNEQFF.

Frequency places this clonotype as medium-sized. The CDR3 sequence: CASSPRATQIRFYEQYF. V is TRBV27 and J is TRBJ2-7; TCRdb outputs TRBD1, but without DNA this stays unchecked. The germline CDR1 and CDR2 sequences are MNHEY and SMNVEV (reference sequence). The CDR3 has 17 amino acids.

By frequency, this clonotype registers medium-sized. The CDR3: CASSFKPGDSYEQYF. V and J are TRBV27 and TRBJ2-7. CDR3 length equals 15 residues. CDR1 is MNHEY, CDR2 SMNVEV, per germline (reference sequence).

This rearrangement joins TRBV4-3 to TRBJ2-1; TCRdb names TRBD1, which stays unverified in the absence of DNA. The CDR3 loop spans 16 amino acids. Looked up from germline, CDR1 is LGHNA and CDR2 is YSLEER. The CDR3 spells CASSQDSGRGGNEQFF.

The chain joins TRBV28 to TRBJ2-1; TCRdb names TRBD2, which stays unverified in the absence of DNA. Germline lookup yields CDR1 MDHEN and CDR2 SYDVKM. This CDR3 has 14 amino acids. The CDR3 loop reads CASSAAAGINEQFF.